This T cell receptor beta chain was captured in a study of T cell responses to AZD1222 COVID-19 vaccine. General study findings and limits: Spike-wide vaccine-associated CD4 TCRs dominated at 160-218 and 743-854. Nearly half of spike-specific TCRs reportedly target variant regions that are unmutated in the B.1.351 and B.1.1.7 variants. Only 5 to 7 AZD1222 recipients tested seropositive at baseline.

Note on this clone: Its target is unknown.

This CDR3 comprises 14 residues. Trimming removed 8 bases from V and 6 bases from J; junction bases left unmatched: 5. Germline CDR1 LNHDA, CDR2 SQIVND (reference sequence). Repertoires were generated with immunoSEQ multiplex PCR, while TCRdb's copy carries only in-frame clones and drops some. This sample has 90,000 to 150,000 clones, with 86% found just once. The sample here was peripheral blood, taken 28 days after the second AZD1222 dose. The V and J genes are TRBV19 and TRBJ1-5; 12 nucleotides agree with TRBD1. The clonotype originates from an adult who received the AZD1222 COVID-19 vaccine. As DNA, the CDR3 is TGTGCCAGTCGCGGGACAGGGGGCCGTCAGCCCCAGCATTTT. As protein: CASRGTGGRQPQHF. Based on the CDR3 plus reference TRBV19 and TRBJ1-5, the full variable domain is DGGITQSPKYLFRKEGQNVTLSCEQNLNHDAMYWYRQDPGQGLRLIYYSQIVNDFQKGDIAEGYSVSREKKESFPLTVTSAQKNPTAFYLCASRGTGGRQPQHFGDGTRLSIL.